The 27 T cell receptor beta chains listed next were all sequenced from one sample in a study of T cells in Graves' hyperthyroidism and ophthalmopathy. Using RNA transcripts as the source, TCR beta CDR3 regions were amplified. First-round RT-PCR with HTBI primers amplified the TCR CDR3 region. TCRdb processed the multiplex PCR reads anew with MiXCR; each CDR3 protein has one entry. This table has hundreds of thousands of distinct CDR3 sequences, 13% to 15% appearing once. The sequenced sample consisted of blood. The receptor set was obtained from a woman in her fifties or sixties with Graves' ophthalmopathy.

This clonotype was detected a few times. The chain recombines TRBV29-1 with TRBJ1-3; no reliable D call. CDR1 is SQVTM and CDR2 is ANQGSEA in the germline V gene. The CDR3 runs 16 residues. The V and J ends lost 4 bases and 0 bases respectively, with 16 bases between them. The CDR3 DNA sequence: TGCAGCGTTGCCCGCCGAGACGGAACCTCTGGAAACACCATATATTTT. Protein: CSVARRDGTSGNTIYF.

This clonotype was counted at least ten times. The rearrangement links TRBV7-9 to TRBJ1-2; D gene uncertain. Trimming shortened V by 0 bases and J by 9 bases, and 5 bases separated the two germline ends. The CDR3 has 11 residues. Germline V gene sequence: CDR1 SEHNR, CDR2 FQNEAQ (reference sequence). The DNA of the CDR3 is TGTGCCAGCAGCTTAGCGGAGAGCTACACCTTC. It yields the protein CASSLAESYTF.

The CDR3 DNA reads as TGCGCCAGCAGCCCCTGGACGAACACCGGGGAGCTGTTTTTT. Protein sequence: CASSPWTNTGELFF. The V and J genes are TRBV5-1 and TRBJ2-2; D uncertain. The CDR3 is 14 amino acids. The germline CDR1 and CDR2 sequences are SGHRS and YFSETQ. The V and J ends lost 4 bases and 0 bases respectively, with 7 bases between them. Full variable domain (outside the CDR3, taken from reference TRBV5-1 and TRBJ2-2): KAGVTQTPRYLIKTRGQQVTLSCSPISGHRSVSWYQQTPGQGLQFLFEYFSETQRNKGNFPGRFSGRQFSNSRSEMNVSTLELGDSALYLCASSPWTNTGELFFGEGSRLTVL.

This chain's CDR3 is CARSPLAGGTADTQYF. The CDR3 coding sequence is TGTGCCAGAAGTCCCCTGGCGGGAGGGACCGCAGATACGCAGTATTTT. The chain carries TRBV28 and TRBJ2-3, with TRBD2 matching over 9 bases. Trimming cost V 9 bases and J 4 bases; bases outside gene matches: 14. Germline CDR1 reads MDHEN; CDR2 reads SYDVKM. The CDR3 sequence is 16 residues long.

This clonotype has ten or more counts. The chain links TRBV6-1 to TRBJ2-5, with 10 bases matching TRBD1. Germline V lookup: CDR1 MNHNS, CDR2 SASEGT. Trimming at V came to 3 bases and at J to 5 bases, leaving 3 bases not matched to a gene. This CDR3 has 14 amino acids. CDR3 residues: CASSETGGVETQYF. CDR3 nucleotides: TGTGCCAGCAGTGAGACAGGGGGCGTTGAGACCCAGTACTTC.

The chain joins TRBV20-1 to TRBJ2-1; 12 nucleotides match TRBD2. The J segment lost 7 bases and the V segment lost 1 base, leaving 8 bases of the junction unmatched. This CDR3 has 16 residues. Germline CDR1 reads DFQATT; CDR2 reads SNEGSKA (reference sequence). This chain's CDR3 is CSARGTSGRWVNEQFF. The CDR3 nucleotides are TGCAGTGCTAGAGGAACTAGCGGGAGGTGGGTAAATGAGCAGTTCTTC.

Details on this clonotype: Sequence at one end of the junction differs from germline and may be a read error. The rearrangement links TRBV5-1 to TRBJ2-7; D tentatively fits TRBD1 or TRBD2 (5 bases each). Per germline, CDR1 SGHRS and CDR2 YFSETQ. The CDR3 contains 14 residues. The DNA for the CDR3 is TGCGCCAGCAACTTGAGGGGTGGTACCTACGAGCAGTACTTC. Amino acids: CASNLRGGTYEQYF.

This clonotype was found a few times. The chain carries TRBV19 and TRBJ2-1, with no clear D. Trimming took 3 bases from V and 3 from J, leaving 9 bases between them. Germline values: CDR1 LNHDA, CDR2 SQIVND (reference sequence). The length of the CDR3 is 14 residues. Here the CDR3 reads CASSIRTDYNEQFF. CDR3 bases: TGTGCCAGTAGTATCCGTACGGACTACAATGAGCAGTTCTTC.

There are many counts of this clonotype. V and J are TRBV5-6 and TRBJ2-7; the match to TRBD2 covers 11 bases. Germline V CDR1 and CDR2: SGHDT, YYEEEE. Trimming took 0 bases from V and 5 from J; bases not matched to a gene: 4. CDR3 size: 15 residues. CDR3 DNA sequence: TGTGCCAGCAGCTTGGCACTAGCGGGAGTCGACGAGCAGTACTTC. This translates into CASSLALAGVDEQYF.

The rearrangement uses TRBV4-1 and TRBJ1-1; TRBD1 is a possible D gene (5 bases). The CDR3 loop spans 16 amino acids. The germline gives CDR1 MGHRA, CDR2 YSYEKL. V lost 1 base to trimming and J lost 5 bases, with 17 bases between them. CDR3: CASSQVPGNKRTEAFF. CDR3 in DNA: TGCGCCAGCAGCCAAGTTCCAGGGAATAAGCGAACTGAAGCTTTCTTT.

V is TRBV19 and J is TRBJ1-2; TRBD1 matches 10 bases. Trimming cost V 3 bases and J 3 bases; bases outside gene matches: 4. The CDR3 is 15 amino acids. CDR1 LNHDA and CDR2 SQIVND come from the germline V gene (reference sequence). CDR3 sequence reads: CASSIQTGGYYGYTF. Here the CDR3 DNA reads TGTGCCAGTAGTATCCAGACAGGGGGCTACTATGGCTACACCTTC.

Many counts were recorded for this clonotype. V gene TRBV14 combines with J gene TRBJ2-1; no firm D call. V shed 0 bases and J shed 9 bases, with 6 bases lying between them. Germline CDR1 is SGHDN and CDR2 is FVKESK. CDR3 length equals 12 residues. The CDR3 protein is CASSQDYAEQFF. The CDR3 DNA reads as TGTGCCAGCAGCCAAGACTATGCTGAGCAGTTCTTC.

The sample holds many counts of this clonotype. This sequence joins TRBV5-1 and TRBJ1-4, with a tentative D call TRBD1 (5 bases). CDR1 and CDR2 from the germline V gene are SGHRS and YFSETQ. V was pared by 0 bases and J by 5 bases, with 5 bases between. The CDR3 length is 13 residues. CDR3 nucleotide sequence: TGCGCCAGCAGCTTGGGACAGAATGAAAAACTGTTTTTT. This sequence encodes CASSLGQNEKLFF.

With respect to this clonotype: A single base separates this from a much larger clone, so it may be a read error. CDR3 residues: CASSLGMTEAFF. The CDR3 DNA follows: TGCGCCAGCAGCCTGGGAATGACTGAAGCTTTCTTT. The genes are TRBV4-1 and TRBJ1-1; D not resolved. This CDR3 has 12 residues. The germline V and J ends were trimmed by 4 bases and 5 bases, with 8 bases remaining between them. In germline, CDR1 is MGHRA, CDR2 YSYEKL.

This clonotype was detected ten times or more. This chain uses TRBV5-1 with TRBJ1-5; perhaps TRBD1 as D (6 bases). V was shortened by 9 bases and J by 6 bases, with 19 bases between the two germline ends. This CDR3 comprises 14 residues. Germline assignment: CDR1 SGHRS and CDR2 YFSETQ. The CDR3 loop reads CATLGRGGTQPQHF. The CDR3 nucleotides read TGCGCCACCTTAGGCAGGGGAGGAACTCAGCCCCAGCATTTT.

There are many counts of this clonotype. CDR3 in amino acids: CASSPRINRGLADNEQFF. CDR3 bases: TGTGCCAGCAGTCCAAGGATCAACCGCGGGCTAGCGGACAATGAGCAGTTCTTC. The chain carries TRBV28 and TRBJ2-1; 7 bases are shared with TRBD2. Germline loops: CDR1 MDHEN, CDR2 SYDVKM. There are 18 residues in the CDR3. With V trimmed by 5 bases and J by 5 bases, 18 bases remained unmatched.

The chain is built from TRBV30 and TRBJ2-7; 10 bases line up with TRBD1. Per germline, CDR1 GTSNPN and CDR2 SVGIG (reference sequence). With 5 bases clipped from V and 5 bases from J, the junction kept 6 bases outside the gene matches. The CDR3 totals 13 residues. As DNA, the CDR3 is TGTGCCTGGGCCTGGACAGGGGGACACGAGCAGTACTTC. Translated, it gives CAWAWTGGHEQYF.

The table lists this clonotype with many counts. This sequence joins TRBV11-2 and TRBJ2-7; D ambiguous. This CDR3 region has 13 residues. Germline loops: CDR1 SGHAT, CDR2 FQNNGV. V lost 3 bases, J lost 0 bases, and 6 bases lay in between. CDR3 nucleotides: TGTGCCAGCAGCTTCCTTGTCTCCTACGAGCAGTACTTC. Its protein is CASSFLVSYEQYF.

This clonotype showed up many times. V gene TRBV18 combines with J gene TRBJ1-5, with D perhaps matching TRBD1 (5 bases). Germline V lookup: CDR1 KGHSH, CDR2 LQKENI. V was clipped by 0 bases and J by 7 bases, with 16 bases between them. This CDR3 region has 16 residues. DNA for the CDR3: TGTGCCAGCTCACCACCCTTTGGGGCCGGGGAACAGCCCCAGCATTTT. This codes for CASSPPFGAGEQPQHF.

The chain couples TRBV7-6 to TRBJ2-1; no firm D call. The germline V gene encodes CDR1 SGHVS and CDR2 FNYEAQ. The CDR3 spans 18 residues. V lost 5 bases, J lost 3 bases, and 23 bases lay in between. The DNA of the CDR3 is TGTGCCAGCAGCACCCCATCGATGGACGTCAGGAACTACAATGAGCAGTTCTTC. Translated, it gives CASSTPSMDVRNYNEQFF.

This clonotype was detected many times. The chain joins TRBV7-2 to TRBJ2-1; possibly TRBD1 or TRBD2 for D (5 bases each). From germline, CDR1 is SGHTA and CDR2 FQGNSA. The CDR3 is 15 amino acids. Trimming left V 3 bases short and J 7 bases short, with 16 bases between. The CDR3 loop is CASSFLGRNLNEQFF. DNA of the CDR3: TGTGCCAGCAGCTTTTTGGGACGGAATTTAAATGAGCAGTTCTTC.

This clonotype was counted ten times or more. This rearrangement joins TRBV20-1 to TRBJ2-5; tentatively, D is TRBD1 or TRBD2 (5 bases each). The CDR3 is made up of 15 amino acids. Trimming removed 0 bases at V and 7 bases at J, with 18 bases between. CDR1 and CDR2 (germline): DFQATT, SNEGSKA (reference sequence). The CDR3 nucleotides are TGCAGTGCTAGAGATCTTGGGGACCGAGGTGGGACCCAGTACTTC. This encodes CSARDLGDRGGTQYF.

This clonotype was recorded many times. The CDR3 sequence: CAISESKWGALTGYTF. In DNA form, the CDR3 reads TGTGCCATCAGTGAGTCGAAGTGGGGCGCGTTAACCGGCTACACCTTC. This sequence joins TRBV10-3 and TRBJ1-2; possibly TRBD1 for D (5 bases). This CDR3 has 16 residues. Germline V lookup: CDR1 ENHRY, CDR2 SYGVKD. Trimming removed 0 bases at V and 8 bases at J, with 19 bases between.

This clonotype was observed at least ten times. V and J are TRBV24-1 and TRBJ2-1; D is tentatively TRBD1 or TRBD2 (5 bases each). Deletions cut 3 bases from V and 3 bases from J, with 8 bases between. This CDR3 has 14 residues. The germline CDR1 and CDR2 sequences are KGHDR and SFDVKD. The CDR3 sequence: CATSDRDRYNEQFF. The CDR3 DNA follows: TGTGCCACCAGTGATAGGGACCGCTACAATGAGCAGTTCTTC.

This clonotype was observed a few times. The chain recombines TRBV5-5 with TRBJ2-1; TRBD2 aligns across 8 bases. Per the germline V gene, CDR1 is SGHKS and CDR2 is YYEKEE (reference sequence). This CDR3 has 14 amino acids. The V segment lost 5 bases and the J segment 3 bases; nucleotides outside the gene matches: 4. The CDR3 loop reads CASRPGLDYNEQFF. The DNA for the CDR3 is TGTGCCAGCAGGCCGGGACTAGACTACAATGAGCAGTTCTTC.

This clonotype was observed many times. The chain joins TRBV7-3 to TRBJ2-5; no firm D call. The CDR3 sequence is 16 residues long. V was trimmed by 5 bases and J by 5 bases, leaving 21 bases between them. Germline V lookup: CDR1 SGHTA, CDR2 FQGTGA. CDR3 protein: CASSPHPPGHEETQYF. The DNA for the CDR3 is TGTGCCAGCAGCCCCCATCCTCCGGGCCATGAGGAGACCCAGTACTTC. Based on the CDR3 plus reference TRBV7-3 and TRBJ2-5, the full variable domain is GAGVSQTPSNKVTEKGKYVELRCDPISGHTALYWYRQSLGQGPEFLIYFQGTGAADDSGLPNDRFFAVRPEGSVSTLKIQRTERGDSAVYLCASSPHPPGHEETQYFGPGTRLLVL.

This clonotype came up many times. CDR3 nucleotide sequence: TGCAGTGCTAGAGATCTTGACAGAGTCTATGGCTACACCTTC. Residues: CSARDLDRVYGYTF. The chain combines TRBV20-1 with TRBJ1-2, with D perhaps matching TRBD1 (5 bases). CDR3 size: 14 residues. Trimming took off 0 bases at V and 4 bases at J, with 12 bases between the two ends. The germline V gene encodes CDR1 DFQATT and CDR2 SNEGSKA (reference sequence).